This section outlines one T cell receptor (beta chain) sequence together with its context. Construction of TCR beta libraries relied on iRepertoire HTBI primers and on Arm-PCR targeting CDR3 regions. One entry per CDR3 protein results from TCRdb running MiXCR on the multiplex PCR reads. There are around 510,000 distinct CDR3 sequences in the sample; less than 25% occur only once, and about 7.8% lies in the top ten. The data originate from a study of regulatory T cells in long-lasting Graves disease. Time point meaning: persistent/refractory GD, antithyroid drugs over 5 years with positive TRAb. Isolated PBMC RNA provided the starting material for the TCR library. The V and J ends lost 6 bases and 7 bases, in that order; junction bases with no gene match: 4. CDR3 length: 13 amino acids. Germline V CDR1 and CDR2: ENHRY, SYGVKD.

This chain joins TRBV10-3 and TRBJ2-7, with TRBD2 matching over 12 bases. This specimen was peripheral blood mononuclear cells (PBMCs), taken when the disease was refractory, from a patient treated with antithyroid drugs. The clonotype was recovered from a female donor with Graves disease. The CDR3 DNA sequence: TGTGCCATCAGCCGACTAGCGGGGGAGGAGCAGTACTTC. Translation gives CAISRLAGEEQYF.